The rows below give T cell receptor beta chains drawn from one sample of a study of molecular identifiers for immune sequencing clone quantification. TCRdb reprocessed the PCR reads via MiXCR and lists one record per CDR3 protein. The sample has approximately 500,000 distinct CDR3 sequences; roughly 25% are singletons. Sequenced sample: naive CD8+ T cells from blood, with Jurkat cell RNA spiked in. The receptor set was obtained from a human donor in good health. Some libraries in this study had Jurkat cell RNA spiked in. CDR3s leave out the opening cysteine and the closing phenylalanine or tryptophan.

V	J	CDR3
TRBV20-1	TRBJ2-3	SAGTGSTDTQY
TRBV3-1	TRBJ2-2	ASSHYDRDNTGELF
TRBV12-5	TRBJ1-1	ASGLASTLNTEAF
TRBV4-3	TRBJ1-1	ASSFGTAMNTEAF
TRBV6-2/TRBV6-3	TRBJ2-7	ASSYRGGGYEQY
TRBV6-2/TRBV6-3	TRBJ2-3	ASSPLLGSTDTQY
TRBV11-2	TRBJ2-3	ASSPWTSGGADTQY
TRBV6-5	TRBJ2-1	ASSSLAGGLYNEQF
TRBV20-1	TRBJ2-7	SARMVGYEQY
TRBV5-1	TRBJ2-5	ASSTVAFWVKETQY
TRBV6-5	TRBJ2-1	ASSYQGLAGYNEQF
TRBV5-4	TRBJ2-5	ASSTGTGQTQY
TRBV4-3	TRBJ2-7	ASSSGLAGAWSSYEQY
TRBV4-3	TRBJ1-1	ASSLDAVHPEAF
TRBV29-1	TRBJ2-7	SVFFAGLSYEQY
TRBV7-9	TRBJ1-4	ASSGGSRNEKLF
TRBV29-1	TRBJ1-1	SVTGTARRDTEAF
TRBV5-1	TRBJ2-7	ASSLDFLAGPTYEQY
TRBV2	TRBJ2-3	ASRDRVRDTQY
TRBV4-3	TRBJ1-3	ASSQRVEGPDSHSGNTIY
TRBV4-3	TRBJ2-3	ASSQGIRASTDTQY
TRBV19	TRBJ1-5	ASSIGPGRDFSQPQH
TRBV6-5	TRBJ2-3	ASSYVDTQY